This T cell receptor beta chain came from a study of beta chain features in type 1 diabetes. Broader study findings: VDJ junctions sequenced from type 1 diabetes patients showed fewer insertions and more deletions. PCR might show a preference for shorter templates, equally across patients and controls. Shortening that was moderate but significant affected the TCRB CDR3s of Type 1 diabetes patients in all four CD4+ subsets.

Sequenced material consisted of expressed TCRB transcripts (all of the isolated RNA was reverse transcribed). Here immunoSEQ multiplex PCR was the method, and the copy in TCRdb shows in-frame clones only, minus some. The data contain hundreds of thousands of clones, 13% of them seen just once; the ten biggest clones take up roughly 0.022%. Regarding this clone: Its specificity is not known.

Germline V gene sequence: CDR1 SNHLY, CDR2 FYNNEI. The CDR3 is 14 amino acids. The V gene end was trimmed by 8 bases and the J gene end by 5 bases; junction bases not matched to a gene: 8. CD4+ cells of the naive, central memory, regulatory and stem cell-like memory types were sorted via CD45RO/CCR7/CD25/CD127/CD95/CD27. V gene TRBV2 combines with J gene TRBJ2-1; TRBD2 matches at 8 bases. The TCR was taken from a young man with type 1 diabetes. Sequencing was carried out using naive CD4+ T cells from blood. The CDR3 bases are TGTGCCAGCGCCTACCGGGGGGGCGACAATGAGCAGTTCTTC. Its translation: CASAYRGGDNEQFF.